This TCR beta chain was profiled in a study of CD8+ T cells in alopecia areata. This CDR3 has 17 residues. Trimming took 1 base from V and 3 from J, leaving 21 bases between them. Germline V gives CDR1 GTSNPN, CDR2 SVGIG (reference sequence). Treatment denoted: oral pan-JAK inhibitor, 5-10 mg twice daily. Isolated RNA was reverse transcribed into cDNA used as the sequencing template. TCRdb's table, derived via immunoSEQ multiplex PCR, lists solely in-frame clones and lacks some. The sample gives around 190,000 clones, over 55% of which show up once; approximately 0.97% is in the top ten. This receptor was identified in a human donor with alopecia areata. The sample in question was CD4+ T cells sorted from blood, obtained at week 24, from a patient treated with tofacitinib. The chain joins TRBV30 to TRBJ1-2; D is perhaps TRBD1 (5 bases). The CDR3 spells CAWSAISGLGHDYGYTF. The CDR3 DNA reads TGTGCCTGGAGTGCTATTTCTGGGTTGGGGCACGACTATGGCTACACCTTC.